The clone carrying this T cell receptor (beta chain) was counted between two and nine times. Its specificity is unknown. These data belong to a study of cytomegalovirus exposure and HLA in healthy donors. Study-wide results and caveats: When analyzed later, a missense DCLRE1C variant was found to be linked to TCR beta V- and J-gene trimming.

PCR involved 60 Vbeta and 13 Jbeta primers. Authors' methods: Later reanalysis found 75 million to 95 million unique TCR beta chains, 9 million to 12 million of them shared. TCRdb keeps only in-frame clones here, not all; method: immunoSEQ multiplex PCR. That table gives V, J and clone size, and the DNA gave D and trimming. The sample contains roughly 140,000 clones, under 70% of which appear only once. This receptor was taken from a young woman in good health and CMV-seropositive. Sequenced: PBMCs.

The CDR3 region is CAISEVTGNQPQHF. DNA for the CDR3: TGTGCCATCAGTGAGGTGACGGGAAATCAGCCCCAGCATTTT. J is TRBJ1-5 and V is TRBV10-3; no firm D call. This CDR3 is built from 14 residues. Germline V CDR1 and CDR2: ENHRY, SYGVKD. V was shortened by 2 bases and J by 4 bases, with 9 bases between the two germline ends.